The 22 T cell receptor beta chains below were found in one sample sequenced in a study of blood T cell repertoires in COVID-19. Sequenced by immunoSEQ multiplex PCR; TCRdb stores in-frame clones only, minus some. There are some 200,000 clones in the sample; 85% occur only once, and 2% to 3% lies in the top ten. The sample consisted of peripheral blood. The receptors shown here come from a woman in her 70s with COVID-19, enrolled during active disease.

The chain carries TRBV21-1 and TRBJ1-6; TRBD1 is the table's D call and was not checked against the DNA. TRBV21-1 is annotated as a pseudogene. The CDR3 consists of 16 residues. CDR3 sequence reads: CASSKVGPSYNSPLHF. The CDR3 DNA follows: TGTGCCAGCAGCAAAGTGGGGCCGTCGTATAATTCACCCCTCCACTTT.

The chain couples TRBV24-1 to TRBJ2-1; TRBD1 matches at 7 bases. The junction had 9 bases not matched to a gene; V was cut back by 0 bases and J by 8 bases. CDR1 and CDR2 (germline): KGHDR, SFDVKD. This CDR3 region has 16 residues. The CDR3 sequence: CATSDLHFDRAYEQFF. The CDR3, as DNA: TGTGCCACCAGTGATTTGCACTTCGACAGGGCCTATGAGCAGTTCTTC.

This clone was recorded only once. The V call is TRBV6-5, the J call TRBJ1-5; no definite D call. V was cut by 2 bases and J by 7 bases, with 9 bases left in between. Germline V gives CDR1 MNHEY, CDR2 SVGAGI. The CDR3 runs to 13 residues. The CDR3 DNA sequence: TGTGCCAGCAGTTACAGTAGAGGCCAGCCCCAGCATTTT. Residues: CASSYSRGQPQHF.

This clone has just a few counts. In the same sample, other DNA sequences code for this CDR3. The V call is TRBV5-4, the J call TRBJ1-5, with D unclear. Germline V CDR1 and CDR2: SGHNT, YYREEE (reference sequence). This CDR3 has 14 residues. The ends were cut back, 2 bases at V and 0 bases at J, with 6 bases in the middle. CDR3 bases: TGTGCCAGCAGCTTCCGGGGTAGCAATCAGCCCCAGCATTTT. Encoded protein: CASSFRGSNQPQHF.

The gene calls are TRBV3-1 (or the pseudogene TRBV3-2) and TRBJ2-6, with 7 bases lining up with TRBD1. CDR1 and CDR2 (germline): LGHDT, YNNKEL (reference sequence). The junction had 10 bases not matched to a gene; V was cut back by 7 bases and J by 1 base. The CDR3 spans 17 residues. Written as DNA, the CDR3 is TGTGCCAGCACCCCATCCTCAGGGGGATCTGGGGCCAACGTCCTGACTTTC. Protein sequence: CASTPSSGGSGANVLTF.

The gene calls are TRBV6-5 and TRBJ1-1, with 7 bases lining up with TRBD1. The CDR3 runs to 13 residues. CDR1 and CDR2 (germline): MNHEY, SVGAGI. With V trimmed by 6 bases and J by 0 bases, 1 base remained unmatched. Here the CDR3 reads CASRGTVNTEAFF. The CDR3 bases are TGTGCCAGCAGGGGGACAGTGAACACTGAAGCTTTCTTT.

The chain couples TRBV19 to TRBJ1-1; possibly TRBD1 for D (6 bases). Germline loops: CDR1 LNHDA, CDR2 SQIVND (reference sequence). The CDR3 covers 15 residues. V shed 5 bases and J shed 1 base, with 14 bases lying between them. Here the CDR3 reads CASSSPGHSNTEAFF. The CDR3 DNA reads as TGTGCCAGTAGTTCACCGGGACATTCGAACACTGAAGCTTTCTTT. The entire variable domain, with the rest obtained from reference TRBV19 and TRBJ1-1, is as follows: DGGITQSPKYLFRKEGQNVTLSCEQNLNHDAMYWYRQDPGQGLRLIYYSQIVNDFQKGDIAEGYSVSREKKESFPLTVTSAQKNPTAFYLCASSSPGHSNTEAFFGQGTRLTVV.

The rearrangement joins TRBV9 to TRBJ1-3; 7 bases align to TRBD1. Trimming cost V 1 base and J 2 bases; bases outside gene matches: 0. This CDR3 is 14 amino acids long. CDR1 is SGDLS and CDR2 is YYNGEE in the germline V gene. The CDR3 nucleotides are TGTGCCAGCAGCGTACAGGGGGCTGGAAACACCATATATTTT. Its translation is CASSVQGAGNTIYF.

The chain uses TRBV14 and TRBJ2-2, with a tentative D call TRBD1 (6 bases). The V and J ends lost 6 bases and 4 bases respectively, with 12 bases between them. Germline V gives CDR1 SGHDN, CDR2 FVKESK. CDR3 length: 14 amino acids. The CDR3 coding sequence is TGTGCCAGCAGAATCTCAGGGGCCACCGGGGAGCTGTTTTTT. This translates into CASRISGATGELFF.

The gene calls are TRBV19 and TRBJ1-6; no definite D call. With 5 bases removed from V and 3 bases from J, the gap between germline ends came to 11 bases. CDR1 is LNHDA and CDR2 is SQIVND in the germline V gene (reference sequence). The CDR3 sequence is 15 residues long. CDR3 in DNA: TGTGCCAGTAGTTTTGGGCAGAGCTATAATTCACCCCTCCACTTT. Protein sequence: CASSFGQSYNSPLHF.

V and J are TRBV6-5 and TRBJ2-3, with D perhaps TRBD1 (6 bases). CDR3 length equals 16 residues. Germline values: CDR1 MNHEY, CDR2 SVGAGI. Trimming left V 4 bases short and J 1 base short, with 15 bases between. The CDR3 DNA sequence: TGTGCCAGCAGTTCCTTCAACAGGGACGGCACAGATACGCAGTATTTT. This translates into CASSSFNRDGTDTQYF.

This clone has only one observation. This same CDR3 is encoded by further DNA sequences in the sample. The genes are TRBV7-2 and TRBJ2-3, with TRBD2 matching over 10 bases. Germline V lookup: CDR1 SGHTA, CDR2 FQGNSA. V dropped 1 base and J dropped 0; count of bases not matched to a gene: 7. This CDR3 is built from 18 residues. As DNA, the CDR3 is TGTGCCAGCAGCTTAGGCCTAGCGGGGGCTTCTAGCACAGATACGCAGTATTTT. Protein: CASSLGLAGASSTDTQYF.

The chain links TRBV5-1 to TRBJ2-2; 11 bases are a match to TRBD2. Trimming cost V 4 bases and J 8 bases; bases outside gene matches: 10. The CDR3 runs to 16 residues. Germline V gene lookup returns CDR1 SGHRS and CDR2 YFSETQ. As DNA, the CDR3 is TGCGCCAGCAGCGTACTAGCGGGGGCATCTCCTGGGGAGCTGTTTTTT. The encoded protein is CASSVLAGASPGELFF.

This chain joins TRBV11-3 and TRBJ1-2, with TRBD1 as a possible D gene (5 bases). V was clipped by 5 bases and J by 0 bases, with 7 bases between them. This CDR3 spans 13 amino acids. Germline CDR1 and CDR2: SGHNT and YENEEA. In DNA, the CDR3 is TGTGCCAGCAGCGACAGAGCTAACTATGGCTACACCTTC. It specifies CASSDRANYGYTF.

The V gene is TRBV4-3, the J gene TRBJ1-2, with D perhaps TRBD1 (5 bases). Per germline, CDR1 LGHNA and CDR2 YSLEER. Trimming took 0 bases from V and 1 from J, leaving 15 bases between them. The CDR3 loop spans 17 amino acids. The CDR3 DNA reads as TGCGCCAGCAGCCAAGATGGCCGGAGACAGCATAACTATGGCTACACCTTC. This gives the protein CASSQDGRRQHNYGYTF.

V and J are TRBV19 and TRBJ1-1; TRBD1 aligns across 9 bases. The CDR3 spans 15 residues. The germline gives CDR1 LNHDA, CDR2 SQIVND (reference sequence). After removal of 3 bases from V and 4 bases from J, the junction contained 6 bases not matched to a gene. The CDR3 region has the DNA TGTGCCAGTAGTATCCAGGACAGGGGCGGCACTGAAGCTTTCTTT. This sequence encodes CASSIQDRGGTEAFF.

This chain joins TRBV4-2 and TRBJ2-1; a weak D match, TRBD2 (5 bases). Germline V gene data show CDR1 as LGHNA and CDR2 as YNFKEQ. The CDR3 runs 16 residues. Trimming took off 0 bases at V and 2 bases at J, with 11 bases between the two ends. The chain's CDR3 is CASSQDRLATYNEQFF. DNA of the CDR3: TGTGCCAGCAGCCAAGATCGTCTAGCTACCTACAATGAGCAGTTCTTC.

The chain is built from TRBV4-3 and TRBJ1-2; 10 bases fit TRBD1. CDR1 is LGHNA and CDR2 is YSLEER in the germline V gene. V lost 4 bases, J lost 6 bases, and 8 bases stayed unmatched. CDR3 length equals 15 residues. CDR3 nucleotides: TGCGCCAGCAGCCTCCGGACAGGGGGTCGGGATGGCTACACCTTC. As protein: CASSLRTGGRDGYTF.

The V and J genes are TRBV5-1 and TRBJ2-3, with 10 bases that match TRBD2. The trim removed 2 bases at V and 3 bases at J, leaving 3 bases unmatched. Germline V gene sequence: CDR1 SGHRS, CDR2 YFSETQ. This CDR3 region has 15 residues. CDR3 sequence (DNA): TGCGCCAGCAGCTTACTGACTAGCGGGACAGATACGCAGTATTTT. Residues: CASSLLTSGTDTQYF.

V usage is TRBV2 and J usage is TRBJ1-1; D perhaps matches TRBD1 (5 bases). Germline V CDR1 and CDR2: SNHLY, FYNNEI. The V end lost 11 bases, the J end lost 3 bases, and 19 bases lay between the germline ends. CDR3 length equals 14 residues. The CDR3 sequence: CAGGKASRDTEAFF. The DNA of the CDR3 is TGTGCCGGGGGGAAGGCCTCGCGGGACACTGAAGCTTTCTTT.

This clone has more than one count but fewer than ten. The chain carries TRBV9 and TRBJ2-1, with 7 bases identical to TRBD2. CDR1 and CDR2 (germline): SGDLS, YYNGEE. V lost 0 bases, J lost 1 base, and 16 bases stayed unmatched. The CDR3 is made up of 20 amino acids. Here the CDR3 reads CASSVASGDSGPLSYNEQFF. The CDR3 coding sequence is TGTGCCAGCAGCGTAGCGAGCGGGGATTCGGGGCCTTTATCCTACAATGAGCAGTTCTTC.

The sample holds a few counts of this clone. The V and J genes are TRBV11-3 and TRBJ1-1; tentative D call: TRBD1 (6 bases). V was trimmed by 4 bases and J by 3 bases, leaving 15 bases between them. Germline CDR1 reads SGHNT; CDR2 reads YENEEA. This CDR3 spans 15 amino acids. The CDR3 DNA reads TGTGCCAGCAGCTGGGGCGGCGGGGGCGACACTGAAGCTTTCTTT. The encoded protein is CASSWGGGGDTEAFF.